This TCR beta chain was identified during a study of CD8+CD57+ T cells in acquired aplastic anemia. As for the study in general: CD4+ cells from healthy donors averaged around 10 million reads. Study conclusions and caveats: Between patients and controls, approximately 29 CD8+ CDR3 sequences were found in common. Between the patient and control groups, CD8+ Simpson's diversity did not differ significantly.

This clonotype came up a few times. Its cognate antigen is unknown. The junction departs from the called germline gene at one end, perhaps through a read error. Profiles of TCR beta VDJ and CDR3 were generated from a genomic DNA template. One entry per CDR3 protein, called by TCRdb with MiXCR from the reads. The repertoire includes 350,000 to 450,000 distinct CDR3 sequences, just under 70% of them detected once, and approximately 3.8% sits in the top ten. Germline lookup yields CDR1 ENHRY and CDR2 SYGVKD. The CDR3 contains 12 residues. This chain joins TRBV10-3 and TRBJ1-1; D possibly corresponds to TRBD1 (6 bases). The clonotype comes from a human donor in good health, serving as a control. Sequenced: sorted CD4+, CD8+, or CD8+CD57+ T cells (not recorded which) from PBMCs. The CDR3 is CAPEAGDTEAFF. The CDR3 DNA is TGTGCCCCTGAAGCCGGGGACACTGAAGCCTTCTTT.